The present TCR beta chain was sequenced within a study of blood T cell repertoires in COVID-19. Study information: COVID-19 samples from acute and convalescent phases originated in the United States, Italy and Spain.

Germline trimming cut 0 bases from V and 7 bases from J; bases unmatched to any gene: 9. Germline CDR1 is MGHRA and CDR2 is YSYEKL. This CDR3 has 16 residues. Original data processing: Amplification with reference gene primers provided the estimates of nucleated cell counts. This table comes from immunoSEQ multiplex PCR, and its TCRdb copy is limited to in-frame clones, with some not included. V and J calls and clone size are those listed in that table; D and trimming were worked out from the DNA. The sample yields a few hundred thousand clones, 70% to 80% seen once. The chain combines TRBV4-1 with TRBJ1-5; TRBD1 agrees at 7 bases. Sequenced input: peripheral blood. The clonotype comes from a woman older than 75 with acute or convalescent COVID-19. The DNA of the CDR3 is TGCGCCAGCAGCCAAGAGTTCACAGGGGCTGGGCAGCCCCAGCATTTT. It codes for CASSQEFTGAGQPQHF.